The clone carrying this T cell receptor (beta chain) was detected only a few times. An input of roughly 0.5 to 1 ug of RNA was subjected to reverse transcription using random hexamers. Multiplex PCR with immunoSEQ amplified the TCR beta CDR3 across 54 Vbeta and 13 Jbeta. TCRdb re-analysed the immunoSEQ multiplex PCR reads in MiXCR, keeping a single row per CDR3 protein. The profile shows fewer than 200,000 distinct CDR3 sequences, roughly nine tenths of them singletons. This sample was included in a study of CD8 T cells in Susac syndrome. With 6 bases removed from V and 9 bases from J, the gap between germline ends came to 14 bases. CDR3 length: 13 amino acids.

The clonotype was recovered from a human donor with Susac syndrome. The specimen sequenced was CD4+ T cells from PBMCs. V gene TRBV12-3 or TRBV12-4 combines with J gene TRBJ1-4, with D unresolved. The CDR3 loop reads CASSTGGSQKLFF. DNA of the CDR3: TGTGCCAGCAGCACGGGAGGGAGCCAAAAACTGTTTTTT.